This T cell receptor (beta chain) was retrieved from a study of CD8 T cells in Susac syndrome. This clonotype occurred once. What it binds is not known. High-throughput TCR beta sequencing covered peripheral CD8+ and CD4+ T cells. TEMRA cells were FACS-enriched, with CD8+ and CD4+ T cells isolated negatively. The authors reverse transcribed roughly 0.5 to 1 ug RNA with random hexamers. TCRdb reprocessed the immunoSEQ multiplex PCR reads via MiXCR and lists one record per CDR3 protein. The table records about 60,000 distinct CDR3 sequences, around 94% of them present only once. Study findings and constraints: Acknowledgment was made by the study that its TCR sequencing and HLA analysis involved a relatively small number of individuals.

CDR1 and CDR2 (germline): SGHDT, YYEEEE. Trimming stripped 0 bases from V and 2 bases from J, with 8 bases between. There are 14 residues in the CDR3. V gene TRBV5-6 combines with J gene TRBJ1-1, with D hard to call. Sequencing was performed on CD8+ T cells from PBMCs. The TCR sequence derives from a human donor in good health. The CDR3 protein is CASSLEQTNTEAFF. The CDR3 nucleotides are TGTGCCAGCAGCTTGGAGCAGACTAACACTGAAGCTTTCTTT.